Included here is one T cell receptor (beta chain) sequence, with context. Its matching antigen is unknown. Together with a sample-barcoded 5' primer, a J-beta primer mix was included in a second PCR lasting about 7 to 12 cycles. A template-switch adaptor containing 12 random nucleotides labeled each cDNA molecule. A single record per CDR3 protein comes from TCRdb applying MiXCR to the 5' RACE reads. The data show about 1.8 million distinct CDR3 sequences, around 50% seen once. These data belong to a study of blood T cells in healthy people across ages. Whole-study findings and limits: Diversity was estimated from one million T cells, and these estimates were considered underestimates. Reliance upon unsorted PBMCs precluded definitive naive versus antigen-experienced comparison. Long-lived donors carried more naive CD4+ cells and greater diversity than aged donors.

This receptor was identified in a woman aged 40 to 50 in good health. Sequencing was performed on blood.

Written as DNA, the CDR3 is TGCGCCAGCAGCTTTCAAGCGTATGAGCAGTTCTTC. Protein product: CASSFQAYEQFF. This rearrangement joins TRBV5-1 to TRBJ2-1; no definite D call. Per germline, CDR1 SGHRS and CDR2 YFSETQ. This CDR3 has 12 amino acids. With 2 bases removed from V and 8 bases from J, the gap between germline ends came to 8 bases.